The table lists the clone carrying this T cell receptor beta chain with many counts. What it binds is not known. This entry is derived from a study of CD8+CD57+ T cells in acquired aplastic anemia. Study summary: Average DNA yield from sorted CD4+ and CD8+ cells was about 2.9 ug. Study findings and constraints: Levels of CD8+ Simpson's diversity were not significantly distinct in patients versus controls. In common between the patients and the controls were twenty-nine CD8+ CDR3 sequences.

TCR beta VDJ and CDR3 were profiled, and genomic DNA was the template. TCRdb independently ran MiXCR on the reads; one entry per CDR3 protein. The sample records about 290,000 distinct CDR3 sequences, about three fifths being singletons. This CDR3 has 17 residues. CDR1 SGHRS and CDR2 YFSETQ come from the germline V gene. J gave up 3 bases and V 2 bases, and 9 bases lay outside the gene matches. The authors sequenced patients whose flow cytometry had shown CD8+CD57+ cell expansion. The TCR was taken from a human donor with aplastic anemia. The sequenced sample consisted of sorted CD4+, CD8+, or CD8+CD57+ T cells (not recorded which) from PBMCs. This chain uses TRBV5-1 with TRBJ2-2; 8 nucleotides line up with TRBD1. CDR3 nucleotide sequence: TGCGCCAGCAGCTTCACCATTACAGGGGGATACACCGGGGAGCTGTTTTTT. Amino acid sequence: CASSFTITGGYTGELFF.